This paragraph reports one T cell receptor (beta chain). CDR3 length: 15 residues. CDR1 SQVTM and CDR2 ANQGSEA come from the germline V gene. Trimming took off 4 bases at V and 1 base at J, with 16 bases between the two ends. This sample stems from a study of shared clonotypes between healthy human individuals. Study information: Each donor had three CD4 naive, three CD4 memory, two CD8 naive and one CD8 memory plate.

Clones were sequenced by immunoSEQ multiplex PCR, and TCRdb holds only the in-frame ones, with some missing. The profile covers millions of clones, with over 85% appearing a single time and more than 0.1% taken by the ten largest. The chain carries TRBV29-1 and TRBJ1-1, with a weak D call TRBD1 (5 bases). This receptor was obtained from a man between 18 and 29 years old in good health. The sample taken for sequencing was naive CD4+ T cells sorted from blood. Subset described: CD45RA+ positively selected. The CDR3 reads CSVVPGPPRNTEAFF. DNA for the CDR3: TGCAGCGTTGTGCCGGGACCCCCCAGGAACACTGAAGCTTTCTTT.